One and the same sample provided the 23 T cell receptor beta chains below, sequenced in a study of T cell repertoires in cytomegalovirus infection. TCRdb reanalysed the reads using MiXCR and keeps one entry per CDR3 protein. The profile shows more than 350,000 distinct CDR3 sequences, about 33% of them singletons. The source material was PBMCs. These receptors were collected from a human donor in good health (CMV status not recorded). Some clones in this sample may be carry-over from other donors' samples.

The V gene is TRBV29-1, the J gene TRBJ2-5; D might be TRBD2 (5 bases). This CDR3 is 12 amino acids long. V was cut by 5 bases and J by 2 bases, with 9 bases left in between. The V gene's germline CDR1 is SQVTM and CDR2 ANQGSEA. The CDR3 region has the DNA TGCAGCGTTTCCGGGATTCAAGAGACCCAGTACTTC. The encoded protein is CSVSGIQETQYF.

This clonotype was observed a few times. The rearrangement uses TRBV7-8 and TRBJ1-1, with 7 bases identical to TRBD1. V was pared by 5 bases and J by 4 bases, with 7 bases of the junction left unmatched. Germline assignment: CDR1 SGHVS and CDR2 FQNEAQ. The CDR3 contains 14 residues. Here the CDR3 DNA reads TGTGCCAGCAGCCCGGGACAGCCGAGCACTGAAGCTTTCTTT. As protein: CASSPGQPSTEAFF. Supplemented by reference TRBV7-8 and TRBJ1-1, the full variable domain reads GAGVSQSPRYKVAKRGQDVALRCDPISGHVSLFWYQQALGQGPEFLTYFQNEAQLDKSGLPSDRFFAERPEGSVSTLKIQRTQQEDSAVYLCASSPGQPSTEAFFGQGTRLTVV.

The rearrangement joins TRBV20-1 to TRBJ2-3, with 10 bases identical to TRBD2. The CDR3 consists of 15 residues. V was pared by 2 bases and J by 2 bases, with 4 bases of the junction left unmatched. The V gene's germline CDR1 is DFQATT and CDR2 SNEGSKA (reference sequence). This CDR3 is CSARPLAGVTDTQYF. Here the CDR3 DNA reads TGCAGTGCTAGACCCCTAGCGGGGGTCACAGATACGCAGTATTTT.

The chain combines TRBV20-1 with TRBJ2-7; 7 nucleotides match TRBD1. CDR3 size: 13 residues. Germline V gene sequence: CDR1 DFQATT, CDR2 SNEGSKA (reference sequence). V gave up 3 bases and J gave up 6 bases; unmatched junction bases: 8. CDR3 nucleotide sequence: TGCAGTGCTAGGCAGACAGGGCCTCTCGAGCAGTACTTC. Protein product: CSARQTGPLEQYF.

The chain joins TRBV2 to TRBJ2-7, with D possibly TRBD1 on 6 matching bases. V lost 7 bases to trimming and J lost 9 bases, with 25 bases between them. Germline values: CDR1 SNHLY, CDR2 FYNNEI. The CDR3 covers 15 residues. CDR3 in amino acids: CASIQQGSTYEGQYF. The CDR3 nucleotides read TGTGCCAGCATACAACAGGGTTCCACCTACGAAGGGCAGTACTTC.

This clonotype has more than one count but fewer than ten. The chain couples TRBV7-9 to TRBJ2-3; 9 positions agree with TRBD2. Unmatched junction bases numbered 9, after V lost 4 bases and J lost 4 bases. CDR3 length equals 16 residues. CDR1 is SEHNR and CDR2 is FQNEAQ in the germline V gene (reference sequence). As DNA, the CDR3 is TGTGCCAGCAGCTCCGCAGGCGGGGGGGTCTCAGATACGCAGTATTTT. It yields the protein CASSSAGGGVSDTQYF.

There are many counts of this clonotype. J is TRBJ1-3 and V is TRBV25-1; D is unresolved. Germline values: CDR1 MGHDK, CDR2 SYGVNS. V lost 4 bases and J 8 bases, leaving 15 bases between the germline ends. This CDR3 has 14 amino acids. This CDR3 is CASSAAIDRHTIYF. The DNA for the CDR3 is TGTGCCAGCAGTGCAGCAATCGATCGACACACCATATATTTT.

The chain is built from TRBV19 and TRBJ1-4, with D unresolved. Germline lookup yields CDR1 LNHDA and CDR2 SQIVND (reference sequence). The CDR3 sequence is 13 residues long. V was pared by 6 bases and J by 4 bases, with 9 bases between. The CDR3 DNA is TGTGCCAGTAGAGACATTGGTAATGAAAAACTGTTTTTT. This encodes CASRDIGNEKLFF.

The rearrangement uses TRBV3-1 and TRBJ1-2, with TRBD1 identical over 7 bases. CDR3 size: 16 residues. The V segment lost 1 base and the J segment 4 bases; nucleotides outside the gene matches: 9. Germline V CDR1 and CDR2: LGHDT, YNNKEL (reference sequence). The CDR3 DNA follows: TGTGCCAGCAGCCAAGGGGGGCAGGGGGTCCCCTATGGCTACACCTTC. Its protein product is CASSQGGQGVPYGYTF.

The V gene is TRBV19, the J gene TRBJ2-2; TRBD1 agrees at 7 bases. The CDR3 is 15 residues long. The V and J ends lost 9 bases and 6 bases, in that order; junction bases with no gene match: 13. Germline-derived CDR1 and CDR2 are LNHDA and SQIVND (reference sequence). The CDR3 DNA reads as TGTGCCAGGAGTCCGTCTCGACAGGGTGCCGGGGAGCTGTTTTTT. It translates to CARSPSRQGAGELFF.

The CDR3 coding sequence is TGCGCCAGCAGCCAAACTAAGGGGACCCTGGACCCCAATGAGCAGTTCTTC. Translation: CASSQTKGTLDPNEQFF. The chain uses TRBV4-1 and TRBJ2-1, with D perhaps being TRBD1 or TRBD2 (5 bases each). V lost 2 bases to trimming and J lost 6 bases, with 20 bases between them. Germline V gives CDR1 MGHRA, CDR2 YSYEKL. The CDR3 runs 17 residues.

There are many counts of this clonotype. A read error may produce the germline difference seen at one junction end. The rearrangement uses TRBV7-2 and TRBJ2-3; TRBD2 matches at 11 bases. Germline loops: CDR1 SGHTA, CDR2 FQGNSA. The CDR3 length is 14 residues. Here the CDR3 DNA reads TGTGCCAGCAGCCTAACACCCATAGCGGGGGGGCCTATTTTT. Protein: CASSLTPIAGGPIF.

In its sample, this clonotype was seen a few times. CDR3 nucleotide sequence: TGTGCCAGCACCACCTTGGGGGGGAACTTACCGGGGACCTACGAGCAGTACTTC. Protein product: CASTTLGGNLPGTYEQYF. The gene calls are TRBV6-1 and TRBJ2-7; 7 bases match TRBD2. The CDR3 has 18 amino acids. Germline loops: CDR1 MNHNS, CDR2 SASEGT. V gave up 7 bases and J gave up 2 bases; unmatched junction bases: 20.

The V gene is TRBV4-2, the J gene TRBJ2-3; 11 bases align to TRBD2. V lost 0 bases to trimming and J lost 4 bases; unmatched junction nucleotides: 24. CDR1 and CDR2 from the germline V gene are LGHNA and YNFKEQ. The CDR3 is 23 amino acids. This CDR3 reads CASSQDTRTSGFYGGSKADTQYF. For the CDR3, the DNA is TGTGCCAGCAGCCAAGATACAAGGACTAGCGGGTTCTACGGGGGGTCAAAAGCAGATACGCAGTATTTT.

The CDR3 region is CASSSLTSGRWNEQFF. CDR3 DNA: TGTGCCAGCAGCTCCCTGACTAGCGGGCGGTGGAATGAGCAGTTCTTC. The chain combines TRBV7-9 with TRBJ2-1, with 10 positions matching TRBD2. Germline V CDR1 and CDR2: SEHNR, FQNEAQ (reference sequence). The CDR3 consists of 16 residues. After removal of 4 bases from V and 7 bases from J, the junction contained 10 bases not matched to a gene.

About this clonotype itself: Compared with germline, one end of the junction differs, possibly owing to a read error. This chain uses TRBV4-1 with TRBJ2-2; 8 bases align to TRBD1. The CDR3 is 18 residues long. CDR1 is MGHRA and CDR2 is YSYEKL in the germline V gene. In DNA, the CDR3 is TGCTCCAGCAGCCGAACTAACCCAGACAGGGGCAACACCGGGGAGCTGTTTTTT. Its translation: CSSSRTNPDRGNTGELFF.

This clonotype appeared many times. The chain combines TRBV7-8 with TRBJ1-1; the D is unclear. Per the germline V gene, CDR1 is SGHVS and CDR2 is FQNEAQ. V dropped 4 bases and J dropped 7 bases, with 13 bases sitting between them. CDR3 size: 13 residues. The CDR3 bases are TGTGCCAGCAGCTCCTCTCTGGGAGTTGAAGCTTTCTTT. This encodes CASSSSLGVEAFF.

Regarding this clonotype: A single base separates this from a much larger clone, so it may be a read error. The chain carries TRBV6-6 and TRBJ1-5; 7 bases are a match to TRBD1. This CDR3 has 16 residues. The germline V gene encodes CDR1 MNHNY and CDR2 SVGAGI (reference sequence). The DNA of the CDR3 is TGTGCCAGCAGGGACAGGACAGCCGATAGCAAGCAGCCCCAGCATTTT. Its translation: CASRDRTADSKQPQHF.

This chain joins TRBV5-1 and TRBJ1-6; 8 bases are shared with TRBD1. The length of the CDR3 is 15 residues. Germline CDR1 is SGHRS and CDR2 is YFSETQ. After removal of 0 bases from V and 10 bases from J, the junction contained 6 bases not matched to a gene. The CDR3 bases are TGCGCCAGCAGCTTGGTTCCAGGGGGCAACTCACCCCTCCACTTT. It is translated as CASSLVPGGNSPLHF.

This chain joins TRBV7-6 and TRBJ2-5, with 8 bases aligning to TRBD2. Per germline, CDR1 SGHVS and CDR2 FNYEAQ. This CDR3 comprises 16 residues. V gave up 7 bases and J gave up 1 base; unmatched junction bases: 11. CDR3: CASITRVAGPQETQYF. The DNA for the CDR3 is TGTGCCAGCATCACCAGGGTAGCGGGGCCCCAAGAGACCCAGTACTTC. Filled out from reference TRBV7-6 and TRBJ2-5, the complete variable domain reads GAGVSQSPRYKVTKRGQDVALRCDPISGHVSLYWYRQALGQGPEFLTYFNYEAQQDKSGLPNDRFSAERPEGSISTLTIQRTEQRDSAMYRCASITRVAGPQETQYFGPGTRLLVL.

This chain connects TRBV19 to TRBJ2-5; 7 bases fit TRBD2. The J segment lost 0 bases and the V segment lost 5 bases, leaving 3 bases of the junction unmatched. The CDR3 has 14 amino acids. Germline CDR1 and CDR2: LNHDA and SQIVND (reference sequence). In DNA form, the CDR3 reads TGTGCCAGTAGTTACGGGGGGTACCAAGAGACCCAGTACTTC. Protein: CASSYGGYQETQYF.

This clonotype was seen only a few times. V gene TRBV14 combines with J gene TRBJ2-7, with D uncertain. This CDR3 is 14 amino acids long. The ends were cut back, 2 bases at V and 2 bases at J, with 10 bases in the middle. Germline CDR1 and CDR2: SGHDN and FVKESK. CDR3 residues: CASSQNQPPYEQYF. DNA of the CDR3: TGTGCCAGCAGCCAAAATCAGCCTCCCTACGAGCAGTACTTC.

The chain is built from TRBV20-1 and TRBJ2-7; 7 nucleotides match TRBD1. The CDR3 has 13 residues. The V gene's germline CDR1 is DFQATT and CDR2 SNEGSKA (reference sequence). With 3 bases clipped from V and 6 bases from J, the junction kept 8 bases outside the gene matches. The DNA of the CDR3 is TGCAGTGCTAGTAATACAGGGGTAAGCGAGCAGTACTTC. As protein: CSASNTGVSEQYF.